This TCR beta chain came from a study of blood T cell repertoires in COVID-19. The V gene's germline CDR1 is KGHDR and CDR2 SFDVKD. V dropped 7 bases and J dropped 4 bases, with 15 bases sitting between them. CDR3 length: 14 amino acids. Original processing methods: Amplification with reference gene primers provided the estimates of nucleated cell counts. Sequencing used immunoSEQ multiplex PCR; TCRdb keeps in-frame clones, though not all of them. V and J calls and clone size are those listed in that table; D and trimming were worked out from the DNA. The sample gives a few hundred thousand clones, about 91% of which show up once; 1.6% is in the top ten.

V gene TRBV24-1 combines with J gene TRBJ2-5, with D perhaps TRBD1 (5 bases). The sample was peripheral blood. This sequence was found in a woman in her 30s with COVID-19, enrolled during active disease. CDR3 nucleotides: TGTGCCACCAGCGCTTCAGGGTTAGGAGAGACCCAGTACTTC. Protein sequence: CATSASGLGETQYF.